This T cell receptor (beta chain) was recorded in a study of CD8 T cells in ankylosing spondylitis. General study findings and limits: A number of the motif variants had already been described in reactive arthritis synovial fluid and blood. One TCR beta motif, made up of roughly 8 highly homologous variants, appeared characteristic of ankylosing spondylitis blood. Disease-linked clones reportedly concentrated significantly in matched ankylosing spondylitis synovial fluid.

As the method for making TCR beta libraries, quantitative 5'-RACE with molecular barcodes was used. In TCRdb, the 5' RACE reads were re-called with MiXCR into one record per CDR3 protein. Found here are 200,000 to 300,000 distinct CDR3 sequences, about 10% of them singletons; the top ten hold 2.6%. The CDR3 is 13 residues long. Trimming shortened V by 6 bases and J by 4 bases, and 15 bases separated the two germline ends. Germline V CDR1 and CDR2: DFQATT, SNEGSKA (reference sequence). This clonotype was counted many times. The target antigen is unknown. The sequence was collected from a male donor with ankylosing spondylitis or in good health (not recorded which). Input material: blood, either unsorted or a sorted T cell fraction (not recorded which). The rearrangement uses TRBV20-1 and TRBJ1-1, with TRBD1 as a possible D gene (5 bases). CDR3 region: CSASGSGGTEAFF. The CDR3 region has the DNA TGCAGTGCAAGCGGCTCGGGGGGCACTGAAGCTTTCTTT.